A selection of T cell receptor beta chains follows, all from one sample in a study of T cell clonotyping in hematopoietic cell transplantation. Sequencing used immunoSEQ multiplex PCR; TCRdb keeps in-frame clones, though not all of them. Of roughly 10,000 clones listed, approximately 91% are singletons. Here the sequenced sample was PBMCs, taken 180 days after allogeneic stem cell transplant. These TCRs come from a male patient aged 55-69 years who had an allogeneic stem cell transplant from an unrelated donor, so the T cells may come from the graft donor. Some clones in this sample may be carry-over from other donors' samples. Both conserved end residues are part of each CDR3. Each record gives: V gene, D gene, clone size, J gene, CDR3 protein, CDR3 DNA. The D gene is left open where the match is weak. Size is omitted from some rows. Given values are once, few, many or a class for expanded clones.

v_gene: TRBV4-3
d_gene: .
abundance: .
j_gene: TRBJ2-7
CDR3aa: CASSQDINTYEQYF
CDR3nt: TGCGCCAGCAGCCAAGATATAAACACCTACGAGCAGTACTTC

v_gene: TRBV9
d_gene: .
abundance: .
j_gene: TRBJ1-2
CDR3aa: CASSPRIYGYTFGSGMGTTF
CDR3nt: .

v_gene: TRBV5-4
d_gene: TRBD1
abundance: .
j_gene: TRBJ1-2
CDR3aa: CASMATGGGYGYTF
CDR3nt: TGTGCCAGCATGGCGACAGGGGGCGGCTATGGCTACACCTTC

v_gene: TRBV6-1
d_gene: .
abundance: .
j_gene: TRBJ1-5
CDR3aa: CASRDRPIGNQPQHF
CDR3nt: TGTGCCAGCAGGGACAGACCCATAGGCAATCAGCCCCAGCATTTT

v_gene: TRBV14
d_gene: .
abundance: .
j_gene: TRBJ1-1
CDR3aa: CASSGGAEQDTEAFF
CDR3nt: TGTGCCAGCTCTGGGGGAGCTGAGCAGGACACTGAAGCTTTCTTT

v_gene: TRBV29-1
d_gene: .
abundance: .
j_gene: TRBJ2-7
CDR3aa: CSSLAGVEQYF
CDR3nt: TGCAGCTCCCTGGCAGGGGTCGAGCAGTACTTC

v_gene: TRBV10-2
d_gene: .
abundance: once
j_gene: TRBJ1-4
CDR3aa: CASSETATNEKLFF
CDR3nt: TGCGCCAGCAGTGAGACAGCAACTAATGAAAAACTGTTTTTT

v_gene: TRBV5-3
d_gene: .
abundance: .
j_gene: TRBJ2-7
CDR3aa: CARSGGLAYEQYF
CDR3nt: TGTGCCAGAAGCGGAGGACTTGCCTACGAGCAGTACTTC

v_gene: TRBV5-1
d_gene: TRBD1
abundance: once
j_gene: TRBJ1-4
CDR3aa: CASSGRDSLNEKLFF
CDR3nt: TGCGCCAGCAGCGGCCGGGACAGCCTGAATGAAAAACTGTTTTTT

v_gene: TRBV27
d_gene: .
abundance: .
j_gene: TRBJ2-7
CDR3aa: CASSRTALLDEQYF
CDR3nt: TGTGCCAGCAGCCGGACAGCCCTTCTGGACGAGCAGTACTTC

v_gene: TRBV2
d_gene: .
abundance: .
j_gene: TRBJ2-7
CDR3aa: CASSADRNSYEQYF
CDR3nt: TGTGCCAGCAGTGCCGACAGAAACTCCTACGAGCAGTACTTC

v_gene: TRBV2
d_gene: .
abundance: .
j_gene: TRBJ2-1
CDR3aa: CASSSRPPYNEQFF
CDR3nt: TGTGCCAGCAGTAGCAGACCCCCCTACAATGAGCAGTTCTTC

v_gene: TRBV7-2
d_gene: .
abundance: once
j_gene: TRBJ2-5
CDR3aa: CASSLGDRWEETQYF
CDR3nt: TGTGCCAGCAGCTTAGGCGACAGGTGGGAGGAGACCCAGTACTTC

v_gene: TRBV27
d_gene: TRBD1
abundance: .
j_gene: TRBJ1-1
CDR3aa: CASSQDPRGRGSAFF
CDR3nt: TGTGCCAGCAGTCAGGACCCCAGGGGGCGCGGATCGGCTTTCTTT

v_gene: TRBV20-1
d_gene: .
abundance: .
j_gene: TRBJ1-2
CDR3aa: CSAKNYGYTF
CDR3nt: TGCAGTGCTAAGAACTATGGCTACACCTTC

v_gene: TRBV25-1
d_gene: TRBD1
abundance: .
j_gene: TRBJ2-2
CDR3aa: CASRQGQGAGGELFF
CDR3nt: TGTGCCAGCAGACAAGGACAGGGGGCAGGCGGGGAGCTGTTTTTT

v_gene: TRBV2
d_gene: TRBD1
abundance: .
j_gene: TRBJ2-3
CDR3aa: CASSDTGGFTDTQYF
CDR3nt: TGTGCCAGCAGTGACACAGGGGGCTTTACAGATACGCAGTATTTT

v_gene: TRBV5-6
d_gene: .
abundance: .
j_gene: TRBJ2-7
CDR3aa: CASSLGSTGEQYF
CDR3nt: TGTGCCAGCAGCTTGGGGAGTACGGGCGAGCAGTACTTC

v_gene: TRBV14
d_gene: .
abundance: .
j_gene: TRBJ1-1
CDR3aa: CASSQDRIEFSRHTEAFF
CDR3nt: TGTGCCAGCAGCCAAGATCGTATAGAATTTTCAAGGCACACTGAAGCTTTCTTT

v_gene: TRBV5-4
d_gene: TRBD1
abundance: .
j_gene: TRBJ2-5
CDR3aa: CASSPNRGFQETQYF
CDR3nt: TGTGCCAGCAGCCCGAACAGGGGGTTCCAAGAGACCCAGTACTTC

v_gene: TRBV5-6
d_gene: .
abundance: few
j_gene: TRBJ2-7
CDR3aa: CASSLAGSSYEQYF
CDR3nt: TGTGCCAGCAGCTTGGCAGGGAGCTCCTACGAGCAGTACTTC

v_gene: TRBV19
d_gene: .
abundance: .
j_gene: TRBJ1-5
CDR3aa: CASSHIPGTSIRNQPQHF
CDR3nt: TGTGCCAGTAGTCATATTCCCGGGACATCGATTAGAAATCAGCCCCAGCATTTT

v_gene: TRBV4-3
d_gene: .
abundance: .
j_gene: TRBJ1-2
CDR3aa: CASSQEVAANYGYTF
CDR3nt: TGCGCCAGCAGCCAAGAGGTGGCAGCTAACTATGGCTACACCTTC

v_gene: TRBV5-1
d_gene: .
abundance: .
j_gene: TRBJ1-1
CDR3aa: CASSLKTAIEAFF
CDR3nt: TGCGCCAGCAGCTTAAAGACAGCGATTGAAGCTTTCTTT